This TCR beta chain was observed in a study of cytomegalovirus exposure and HLA in healthy donors. Libraries were prepared by immunoSEQ multiplex PCR; TCRdb keeps only in-frame clonotypes and omits some of them. This sample carries approximately 220,000 clones, about 89% of them seen once, and the ten largest clones take approximately 1%. As regards this clone: Its antigen is still unknown.

Study-wide results and limits: Rare TCR sequences dominated, though some public TCRs recurred in many donors.

This receptor was identified in a woman aged 18-29 years in good health and CMV-seronegative. Material: PBMCs.

CDR3 region: CASSLAGLAGPTDTQYF. The CDR3 region has the DNA TGTGCCAGCAGCTTAGCGGGACTAGCGGGACCCACAGATACGCAGTATTTT. The V call is TRBV7-9, the J call TRBJ2-3; 13 bases are a match to TRBD2. The V gene's germline CDR1 is SEHNR and CDR2 FQNEAQ (reference sequence). CDR3 length: 17 amino acids. Germline trimming cut 0 bases from V and 2 bases from J; bases unmatched to any gene: 2.